This T cell receptor beta chain was captured in a study of blood T cells in healthy people across ages. Study-wide results and limits: Higher diversity, along with more naive CD4+ cells, distinguished long-lived donors from aged donors.

CDR1 is SGHKS and CDR2 is YYEKEE in the germline V gene (reference sequence). The V and J ends lost 0 bases and 9 bases respectively, with 16 bases between them. CDR3 size: 15 residues. Worth noting for this clonotype: The antigen remains unidentified.

Sample-barcoded 5' priming and a J-beta primer mix drove a second PCR of 7 to 11 cycles. One entry per CDR3 protein, called by TCRdb with MiXCR from the 5' RACE reads. Of fewer than 2 million distinct CDR3 sequences listed, roughly 43% are singletons. This clonotype originated in a human donor in good health. The chain recombines TRBV5-5 with TRBJ2-4; D is perhaps TRBD1 (6 bases). Sequences were obtained from blood. The CDR3 protein is CASSLELGGTVIQYF. The CDR3 DNA sequence: TGTGCCAGCAGCTTGGAATTAGGGGGTACGGTCATTCAGTACTTC.